The 13 T cell receptor beta chains below were found in one sample sequenced in a study of vaccination effects on CD4 cells after COVID-19. Repertoires were generated with immunoSEQ multiplex PCR, while TCRdb's copy carries only in-frame clones and drops some. The sample lists fewer than 65,000 clones; roughly 79% were seen once. In the ViraFEST assay, antigen-specific CD4+ clonotypes were identified by expansion after peptide-pool stimulation. The authors isolated CD4+ T cells after ten to eleven days of culture. No antigens are known for them. Material: CD4+ T cells from PBMCs cultured with HCoV-229E spike peptides, obtained before COVID-19 vaccination. These receptors all come from a human donor who received a COVID-19 vaccine.

This chain uses TRBV5-1 with TRBJ2-3; no firm D call. CDR1 and CDR2 from the germline V gene are SGHRS and YFSETQ. Trimming took 0 bases from V and 4 from J, leaving 9 bases between them. The length of the CDR3 is 14 residues. The CDR3 DNA sequence: TGCGCCAGCAGCTTGGAGTTCCCATCAGATACGCAGTATTTT. Translating it yields CASSLEFPSDTQYF.

This clone has more than one count but fewer than ten. This chain links TRBV11-2 with TRBJ1-2; no reliable D call. The germline V gene has CDR1 SGHAT and CDR2 FQNNGV. V lost 6 bases and J 3 bases, leaving 14 bases between the germline ends. The CDR3 runs to 14 residues. CDR3: CASSPAPKDYGYTF. DNA of the CDR3: TGTGCCAGCAGTCCAGCCCCAAAGGACTATGGCTACACCTTC.

The gene calls are TRBV4-1 and TRBJ1-2; D is possibly TRBD1 (5 bases). The CDR3 spans 16 residues. CDR1 and CDR2 (germline): MGHRA, YSYEKL. The V end was cut by 1 base, the J end by 4 bases, with 16 bases between. The CDR3 sequence is CASSQVPQGRIYGYTF. The CDR3 DNA follows: TGCGCCAGCAGCCAAGTTCCTCAGGGACGGATCTATGGCTACACCTTC.

The chain recombines TRBV6-5 with TRBJ2-6; 7 nucleotides align to TRBD1. CDR1 and CDR2 from the germline V gene are MNHEY and SVGAGI. J was trimmed by 0 bases and V by 5 bases; bases with no gene match: 1. The CDR3 contains 15 residues. CDR3 protein: CASSHRGSGANVLTF. Written as DNA, the CDR3 is TGTGCCAGCAGTCACAGGGGCTCTGGGGCCAACGTCCTGACTTTC.

This clone has only a few counts. The chain joins TRBV6-6 to TRBJ1-1; TRBD1 might be the D (5 bases). The CDR3 runs to 13 residues. V was cut by 5 bases and J by 4 bases, with 11 bases left in between. Germline V lookup: CDR1 MNHNY, CDR2 SVGAGI (reference sequence). DNA of the CDR3: TGTGCCAGCAGTGACCAGGGCTTCACTGAAGCTTTCTTT. It encodes CASSDQGFTEAFF.

The chain uses TRBV7-9 and TRBJ1-1, with a possible D match to TRBD1 (6 bases). V lost 0 bases to trimming and J lost 1 base, with 15 bases between them. Germline values: CDR1 SEHNR, CDR2 FQNEAQ (reference sequence). This CDR3 spans 17 amino acids. The CDR3 DNA follows: TGTGCCAGCAGCTTAGCCCCGTCAGGGGCTAAGAACACTGAAGCTTTCTTT. Translating gives CASSLAPSGAKNTEAFF.

The CDR3 DNA reads TGTGCCAGCAGCCAAGATTGGACTAGCGGTAACACAGATACGCAGTATTTT. Its translation is CASSQDWTSGNTDTQYF. This chain connects TRBV4-2 to TRBJ2-3; 10 bases are a match to TRBD2. The CDR3 extends over 17 amino acids. V shed 0 bases and J 2 bases; nucleotides not matched to a gene: 5. CDR1 is LGHNA, CDR2 YNFKEQ, per germline.

The chain is built from TRBV7-3 and TRBJ2-1; D not resolved. The CDR3 covers 13 residues. The V end lost 5 bases, the J end lost 4 bases, and 9 bases lay between the germline ends. Germline lookup yields CDR1 SGHTA and CDR2 FQGTGA. The DNA for the CDR3 is TGTGCCAGCAGCCCCACCCAGTACAATGAGCAGTTCTTC. Translation gives CASSPTQYNEQFF.

V usage is TRBV5-1 and J usage is TRBJ2-3; the D gene is possibly TRBD2 (6 bases). The CDR3 consists of 15 residues. Germline assignment: CDR1 SGHRS and CDR2 YFSETQ. V shed 2 bases and J shed 2 bases, with 12 bases lying between them. The DNA of the CDR3 is TGCGCCAGCAGCTTCTTAGCGGAGACCACAGATACGCAGTATTTT. This translates into CASSFLAETTDTQYF. Complete variable domain (other parts from reference TRBV5-1 and TRBJ2-3): KAGVTQTPRYLIKTRGQQVTLSCSPISGHRSVSWYQQTPGQGLQFLFEYFSETQRNKGNFPGRFSGRQFSNSRSEMNVSTLELGDSALYLCASSFLAETTDTQYFGPGTRLTVL.

The V call is TRBV3-1 (or the pseudogene TRBV3-2), the J call TRBJ1-1; D unclear. The CDR3 covers 14 residues. Trimming cost V 6 bases and J 5 bases, with 16 bases left between them. Germline-derived CDR1 and CDR2 are LGHDT and YNNKEL (reference sequence). The DNA for the CDR3 is TGTGCCAGCAGTCCCAGAGGCGGGGTAACTGAAGCTTTCTTT. It yields the protein CASSPRGGVTEAFF.

The chain recombines TRBV24-1 with TRBJ2-5, with TRBD2 identical over 8 bases. The CDR3 contains 15 residues. Trimming removed 5 bases from V and 2 bases from J; junction bases left unmatched: 6. The germline V gene encodes CDR1 KGHDR and CDR2 SFDVKD. The CDR3 coding sequence is TGTGCCACCAGTGGGGCGGGGGGCCGGCAAGAGACCCAGTACTTC. Residues: CATSGAGGRQETQYF.

In this sample, this clone turned up once. This rearrangement joins TRBV5-4 to TRBJ1-5, with D unclear. Trimming removed 7 bases at V and 6 bases at J, with 11 bases between. CDR3 length equals 12 residues. CDR1 is SGHNT and CDR2 is YYREEE in the germline V gene (reference sequence). CDR3 coding DNA: TGTGCCAGCCGGGGAAATCCTCAGCCCCAGCATTTT. Translation gives CASRGNPQPQHF.

This clone was observed once. This rearrangement joins TRBV30 to TRBJ1-1, with TRBD1 matching over 7 bases. The V gene end was trimmed by 2 bases and the J gene end by 1 base; junction bases not matched to a gene: 10. Germline-derived CDR1 and CDR2 are GTSNPN and SVGIG (reference sequence). The CDR3 loop spans 16 amino acids. The CDR3 sequence is CAWSLTQTGRNTEAFF. The CDR3 nucleotides are TGTGCCTGGAGTCTCACCCAGACAGGGAGGAACACTGAAGCTTTCTTT.